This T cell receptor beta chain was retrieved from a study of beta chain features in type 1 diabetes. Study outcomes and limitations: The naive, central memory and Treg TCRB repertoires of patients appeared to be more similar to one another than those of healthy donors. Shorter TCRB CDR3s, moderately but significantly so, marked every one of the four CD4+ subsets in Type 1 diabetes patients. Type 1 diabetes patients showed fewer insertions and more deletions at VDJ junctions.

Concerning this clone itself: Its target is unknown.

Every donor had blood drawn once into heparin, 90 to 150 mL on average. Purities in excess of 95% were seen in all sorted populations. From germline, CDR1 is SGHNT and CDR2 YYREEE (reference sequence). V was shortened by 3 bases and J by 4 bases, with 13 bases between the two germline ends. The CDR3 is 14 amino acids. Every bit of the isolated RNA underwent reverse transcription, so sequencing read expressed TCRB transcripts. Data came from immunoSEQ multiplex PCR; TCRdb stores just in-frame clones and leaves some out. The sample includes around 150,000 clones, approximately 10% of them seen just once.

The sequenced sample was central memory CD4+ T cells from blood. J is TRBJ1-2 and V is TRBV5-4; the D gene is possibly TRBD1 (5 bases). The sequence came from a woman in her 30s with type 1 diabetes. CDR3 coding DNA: TGTGCCAGCAGCTACCCGACAGTCGGCTATGGCTACACCTTC. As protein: CASSYPTVGYGYTF.